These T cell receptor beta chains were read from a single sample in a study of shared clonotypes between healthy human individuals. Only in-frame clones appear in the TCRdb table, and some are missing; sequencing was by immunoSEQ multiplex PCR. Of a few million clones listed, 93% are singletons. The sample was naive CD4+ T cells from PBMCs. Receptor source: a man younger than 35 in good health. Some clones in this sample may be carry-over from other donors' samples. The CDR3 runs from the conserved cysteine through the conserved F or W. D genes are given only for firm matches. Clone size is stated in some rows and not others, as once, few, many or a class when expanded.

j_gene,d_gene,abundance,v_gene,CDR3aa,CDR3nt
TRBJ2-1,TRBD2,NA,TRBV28,CASSHLGQREVDNEQFF,TGTGCCAGCAGTCATCTTGGCCAGCGGGAGGTCGACAATGAGCAGTTCTTC
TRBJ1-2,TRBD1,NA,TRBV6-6,CASIIGTGGFGYTF,TGTGCCAGCATCATCGGGACAGGGGGATTTGGCTACACCTTC
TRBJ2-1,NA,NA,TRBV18,CASSLFFVAVDEQFF,TGTGCCAGCTCACTCTTCTTCGTGGCGGTAGATGAGCAGTTCTTC
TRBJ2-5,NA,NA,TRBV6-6,CASSYRGQETQYF,TGTGCCAGCAGTTATCGCGGACAAGAGACCCAGTACTTC
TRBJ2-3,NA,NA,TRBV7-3,CASSPAGGDTQYF,TGTGCCAGCAGCCCCGCCGGGGGAGATACGCAGTATTTT
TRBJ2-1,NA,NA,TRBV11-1,CASSRVYSTEQFF,TGTGCCAGCAGCCGCGTGTACTCGACTGAGCAGTTCTTC
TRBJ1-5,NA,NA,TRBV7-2,CASSEAVNQPQHF,TGTGCCAGCAGCGAAGCTGTCAATCAGCCCCAGCATTTT
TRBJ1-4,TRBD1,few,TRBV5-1,CASSRGQNNEKLFF,TGCGCCAGCAGCCGGGGACAGAATAATGAAAAACTGTTTTTT
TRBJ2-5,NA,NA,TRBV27,CASSLSITAPQETQYF,TGTGCCAGCAGTTTATCGATAACGGCTCCTCAAGAGACCCAGTACTTC
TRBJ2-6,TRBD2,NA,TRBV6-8,CASSYSKPRSTSGRTGANVLTF,TGTGCCAGCAGTTACTCGAAGCCTAGGTCCACTAGCGGGAGGACTGGGGCCAACGTCCTGACTTTC
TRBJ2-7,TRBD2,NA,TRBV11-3,CASSLWLAEYEQYF,TGTGCCAGCAGCCTATGGCTAGCGGAATACGAGCAGTACTTC
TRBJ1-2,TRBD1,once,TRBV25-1,CASSGQGNYGYTF,TGTGCCAGCAGTGGACAGGGAAACTATGGCTACACCTTC
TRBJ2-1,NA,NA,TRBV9,CASSPLRGKNEQFF,TGTGCCAGCAGCCCCCTCCGAGGTAAAAATGAGCAGTTCTTC
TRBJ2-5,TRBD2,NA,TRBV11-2,CASSRVAGGRRGETQYF,TGTGCCAGCAGCAGGGTAGCGGGAGGGAGACGGGGAGAGACCCAGTACTTC
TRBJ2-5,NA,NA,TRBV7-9,CASSAPGLQETQYF,TGTGCCAGCAGCGCCCCCGGGTTGCAAGAGACCCAGTACTTC
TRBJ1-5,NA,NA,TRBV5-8,CATRTRTSNQPQHF,TGTGCCACTAGGACTCGGACGAGCAATCAGCCCCAGCATTTT